The clone carrying this T cell receptor (beta chain) has a count of ten or more. The record originates from a study of regulatory T cells in long-lasting Graves disease. Time point: newly diagnosed GD, antithyroid drugs for less than 3 months. PBMC-extracted RNA yielded the TCR library. HTBI primers from iRepertoire and Arm-PCR of CDR3 regions yielded the TCR beta libraries. TCRdb reprocessed the multiplex PCR reads via MiXCR and lists one record per CDR3 protein. The sample includes approximately 360,000 distinct CDR3 sequences, approximately 12% seen only once; the top ten take 15% to 20%. V was pared by 4 bases and J by 4 bases, with 13 bases between. This CDR3 contains 14 residues. These data also featured in a second study, about T cells in Graves' hyperthyroidism and ophthalmopathy.

The TCR comes from a woman between 18 and 30 years old with Graves disease. The sequences come from peripheral blood mononuclear cells (PBMCs), collected at new diagnosis, from a patient treated with antithyroid drugs. V gene TRBV12-3 or TRBV12-4 combines with J gene TRBJ1-2; tentatively, D is TRBD1 (6 bases). CDR3 DNA: TGTGCCAGCAGTTACCTCCAGGGGAGCTATGGCTACACCTTC. Amino acids: CASSYLQGSYGYTF.